The 21 T cell receptor beta chains below all came from one sample that was sequenced in a study of identical twins. TCRdb reanalysed the 5' RACE reads using MiXCR and keeps one entry per CDR3 protein. The profile shows about 470,000 distinct CDR3 sequences, roughly 26% of them singletons. Another study also made use of these data, one on T cells expressing NK-cell markers.

The sequenced material came from CD4+ T cells sorted from blood. The receptor source for this set is a woman aged 18-29 years in good health.

The chain couples TRBV5-1 to TRBJ2-5; 9 bases map to TRBD1. V lost 5 bases to trimming and J lost 5 bases; unmatched junction nucleotides: 7. CDR3 size: 14 residues. CDR1 is SGHRS, CDR2 YFSETQ, per germline. This CDR3 is CASRPGQGGETQYF. The CDR3 DNA reads as TGCGCCAGCAGACCGGGACAGGGTGGGGAGACCCAGTACTTC.

The rearrangement joins TRBV29-1 to TRBJ2-1, with 7 bases lining up with TRBD2. The CDR3 consists of 15 residues. CDR1 SQVTM and CDR2 ANQGSEA come from the germline V gene. V lost 4 bases and J lost 0; bases outside the gene matches: 6. CDR3 nucleotide sequence: TGCAGCGTTGCGTCTAGCGGCCACTCCTACAATGAGCAGTTCTTC. As protein: CSVASSGHSYNEQFF.

This clonotype was recorded only once. This rearrangement joins TRBV9 to TRBJ2-2, with 8 bases lining up with TRBD2. Germline V gene lookup returns CDR1 SGDLS and CDR2 YYNGEE. The V segment lost 2 bases and the J segment 1 base; nucleotides outside the gene matches: 1. The CDR3 length is 15 residues. The CDR3 sequence: CASSVAGGNTGELFF. Here the CDR3 DNA reads TGTGCCAGCAGCGTCGCGGGAGGGAACACCGGGGAGCTGTTTTTT.

This clonotype was counted ten times or more. The chain links TRBV9 to TRBJ2-5, with D possibly being TRBD1 (6 bases). Per the germline V gene, CDR1 is SGDLS and CDR2 is YYNGEE. The CDR3 has 14 residues. Trimming took off 0 bases at V and 5 bases at J, with 11 bases between the two ends. The CDR3 region has the DNA TGTGCCAGCAGCGTAGGTCGCAGGGGTGAGACCCAGTACTTC. Residues: CASSVGRRGETQYF.

This clonotype came up once. The V gene is TRBV10-3, the J gene TRBJ2-3, with 7 bases fitting TRBD1. CDR1 is ENHRY and CDR2 is SYGVKD in the germline V gene. J was trimmed by 6 bases and V by 8 bases; bases with no gene match: 5. This CDR3 spans 12 amino acids. The chain's CDR3 is CAIGEQGDTQYF. The CDR3 DNA sequence: TGTGCCATCGGGGAACAGGGGGATACGCAGTATTTT.

The sample holds one count of this clonotype. The limits of the CDR3 on the DNA are not certain, so only TCRdb's listed CDR3 is given. J is TRBJ1-2 and V is TRBV12-3 or TRBV12-4. The CDR3 adds up to 14 amino acids, both ends counted. The CDR3 loop reads CASSFLAGPYGFTF.

This clonotype was seen ten or more times. The chain employs TRBV5-1 and TRBJ1-1, with D uncertain. There are 14 residues in the CDR3. The germline gives CDR1 SGHRS, CDR2 YFSETQ. Trimming took 6 bases from V and 0 from J, leaving 12 bases between them. The CDR3 DNA reads TGCGCCAGCAAGCCGGCGAATTTGAACACTGAAGCTTTCTTT. It specifies CASKPANLNTEAFF. Full variable domain (missing parts from reference TRBV5-1 and TRBJ1-1): KAGVTQTPRYLIKTRGQQVTLSCSPISGHRSVSWYQQTPGQGLQFLFEYFSETQRNKGNFPGRFSGRQFSNSRSEMNVSTLELGDSALYLCASKPANLNTEAFFGQGTRLTVV.

The chain recombines TRBV14 with TRBJ2-1; D may be TRBD1 (5 bases). This CDR3 comprises 18 residues. The germline V gene has CDR1 SGHDN and CDR2 FVKESK. The V end lost 3 bases, the J end lost 7 bases, and 25 bases lay between the germline ends. CDR3 sequence: CASSHYGLGVNLLNEQFF. CDR3 sequence (DNA): TGTGCCAGCAGCCACTACGGTTTAGGGGTTAACCTACTAAATGAGCAGTTCTTC. The variable domain in full, with the rest retrieved from reference TRBV14 and TRBJ2-1, is EAGVTQFPSHSVIEKGQTVTLRCDPISGHDNLYWYRRVMGKEIKFLLHFVKESKQDESGMPNNRFLAERTGGTYSTLKVQPAELEDSGVYFCASSHYGLGVNLLNEQFFGPGTRLTVL.

In this sample, this clonotype turned up a few times. The chain employs TRBV6-1 and TRBJ1-1; D perhaps matches TRBD1 (6 bases). The germline gives CDR1 MNHNS, CDR2 SASEGT. Between the trimmed V and J ends, which lost 7 bases and 3 bases, there was a span of 12 bases. The CDR3 sequence is 13 residues long. CDR3 nucleotide sequence: TGTGCCAGCAAGGTACAGGGCGACACTGAAGCTTTCTTT. Its protein product is CASKVQGDTEAFF.

The J gene is TRBJ2-1, the V gene TRBV11-2; TRBD2 matches at 12 bases. Trimming removed 3 bases from V and 1 base from J; junction bases left unmatched: 4. The CDR3 loop spans 17 amino acids. Germline values: CDR1 SGHAT, CDR2 FQNNGV. The CDR3 loop is CASSLTSGGPSYNEQFF. The CDR3 DNA sequence: TGTGCCAGCAGCTTGACTAGCGGGGGCCCTTCCTACAATGAGCAGTTCTTC.

This clonotype showed up just a few times. The rearrangement links TRBV20-1 to TRBJ2-7; D is unclear. Germline V gives CDR1 DFQATT, CDR2 SNEGSKA (reference sequence). The CDR3 consists of 13 residues. Trimming stripped 3 bases from V and 2 bases from J, with 11 bases between. CDR3 protein: CSASPGPAYEQYF. The CDR3, as DNA: TGCAGTGCTAGTCCCGGACCCGCCTACGAGCAGTACTTC.

This clonotype has a handful of counts. The V and J genes are TRBV9 and TRBJ2-3, with TRBD1 identical over 10 bases. V trimming: 2 bases; J trimming: 4 bases; junction bases outside the gene matches: 4. Germline V gives CDR1 SGDLS, CDR2 YYNGEE. This CDR3 comprises 15 residues. For the CDR3, the DNA is TGTGCCAGCAGCGTTCGGGACAGGGGACCAGATACGCAGTATTTT. It specifies CASSVRDRGPDTQYF.

The chain couples TRBV6-1 to TRBJ2-7, with TRBD1 matching 10 bases. J was trimmed by 3 bases and V by 6 bases; bases with no gene match: 5. CDR1 MNHNS and CDR2 SASEGT come from the germline V gene. This CDR3 has 14 amino acids. The chain's CDR3 is CASSQTGGGYEQYF. Written as DNA, the CDR3 is TGTGCCAGCAGCCAGACAGGGGGCGGCTACGAGCAGTACTTC.

The table lists this clonotype with a few counts. The genes are TRBV20-1 and TRBJ2-5; 9 positions match TRBD2. Per germline, CDR1 DFQATT and CDR2 SNEGSKA (reference sequence). The V and J ends lost 6 bases and 4 bases, in that order; junction bases with no gene match: 9. The CDR3 totals 14 residues. DNA for the CDR3: TGCAGTGCCCGTGGGACAGCGGGGGGAGAGACCCAGTACTTC. It encodes CSARGTAGGETQYF.

This clonotype was counted ten times or more. This sequence joins TRBV20-1 and TRBJ2-7, with 7 bases lining up with TRBD1. The CDR3 runs 13 residues. V lost 6 bases, J lost 1 base, and 6 bases stayed unmatched. From germline, CDR1 is DFQATT and CDR2 SNEGSKA (reference sequence). CDR3: CSATDRPSYEQYF. The CDR3 nucleotides are TGCAGTGCCACGGACAGGCCGTCCTACGAGCAGTACTTC.

This rearrangement joins TRBV12-3 or TRBV12-4 to TRBJ2-2; no definite D call. The CDR3 has 13 residues. V was clipped by 6 bases and J by 10 bases, with 15 bases between them. The CDR3 reads CASSLQLPAELFF. The DNA of the CDR3 is TGTGCCAGCAGCCTACAGTTACCGGCGGAGCTGTTTTTT.

In its sample, this clonotype was seen a few times. The V call is TRBV20-1, the J call TRBJ2-1; possibly TRBD1 or TRBD2 for D (5 bases each). In germline, CDR1 is DFQATT, CDR2 SNEGSKA (reference sequence). The V gene lost 1 base and the J gene lost 0 bases, with 10 bases spanning the gap. The CDR3 runs to 15 residues. CDR3 sequence reads: CSARGGGPSYNEQFF. The CDR3 nucleotides are TGCAGTGCTAGAGGTGGGGGTCCCTCCTACAATGAGCAGTTCTTC.

There are a few counts of this clonotype. The V gene is TRBV12-3 or TRBV12-4, the J gene TRBJ1-5; no clear D. CDR3 length: 14 amino acids. The V gene lost 3 bases and the J gene lost 5 bases, with 11 bases spanning the gap. CDR3 nucleotides: TGTGCCAGCAGTTTGGGAGCTACTCATCAGCCCCAGCATTTT. Translated, it gives CASSLGATHQPQHF.

The genes are TRBV6-1 and TRBJ1-2; D call uncertain. Germline-derived CDR1 and CDR2 are MNHNS and SASEGT. This CDR3 region has 14 residues. V lost 6 bases to trimming and J lost 3 bases, with 14 bases between them. CDR3 sequence: CASRMAGGYYGYTF. As DNA, the CDR3 is TGTGCCAGCAGAATGGCAGGCGGTTACTATGGCTACACCTTC.

The chain has TRBV7-2 and TRBJ2-7; D ambiguous. The germline V gene encodes CDR1 SGHTA and CDR2 FQGNSA. V was shortened by 2 bases and J by 2 bases, with 7 bases between the two germline ends. The length of the CDR3 is 13 residues. In nucleotides, the CDR3 is TGTGCCAGCAGCTTACCAGCCGCCTACGAGCAGTACTTC. The encoded protein is CASSLPAAYEQYF.

The table lists this clonotype with a few counts. The chain recombines TRBV29-1 with TRBJ2-7; weak D call: TRBD1 (5 bases). The CDR3 spans 13 residues. V lost 0 bases and J 3 bases, leaving 9 bases between the germline ends. CDR1 and CDR2 from the germline V gene are SQVTM and ANQGSEA. The CDR3: CSVEDGRDYEQYF. CDR3 DNA: TGCAGCGTTGAAGACGGCAGGGACTACGAGCAGTACTTC.